This entry lists 22 T cell receptor beta chains sequenced from one sample in a study of control samples from healthy donors and cancer patients. Data came from immunoSEQ multiplex PCR; TCRdb stores just in-frame clones and leaves some out. The table includes around 250,000 clones, over 70% detected once. The sequenced sample consisted of PBMCs. The receptors stem from a woman aged 60-75 years with lung cancer.

A few counts support this clone. J is TRBJ2-4 and V is TRBV20-1; D may correspond to TRBD1 or TRBD2 (6 bases each). CDR3 length: 17 residues. Germline loops: CDR1 DFQATT, CDR2 SNEGSKA (reference sequence). Trimming left V 3 bases short and J 2 bases short, with 20 bases between. The CDR3 spells CSASEGPPGASKNIQYF. The CDR3 nucleotides read TGCAGTGCTAGTGAGGGACCCCCGGGGGCATCCAAAAACATTCAGTACTTC.

This clone came up once. The chain employs TRBV5-1 and TRBJ2-3; no clear D gene. The V gene lost 6 bases and the J gene lost 2 bases, with 16 bases spanning the gap. CDR3 length: 15 residues. Germline-derived CDR1 and CDR2 are SGHRS and YFSETQ. CDR3: CASNREQFITDTQYF. The CDR3 DNA reads as TGCGCCAGCAACCGAGAGCAGTTTATCACAGATACGCAGTATTTT.

The chain combines TRBV9 with TRBJ1-6; D gene ambiguous. This CDR3 region has 15 residues. Germline V CDR1 and CDR2: SGDLS, YYNGEE. The V gene lost 4 bases and the J gene lost 5 bases, with 13 bases spanning the gap. The CDR3 DNA reads TGTGCCAGCAGCTCGTCAGAGGTGAATAATTCACCCCTCCACTTT. Amino acids: CASSSSEVNNSPLHF. The full variable domain, in which reference TRBV9 and TRBJ1-6 provide the parts outside the CDR3, is DSGVTQTPKHLITATGQRVTLRCSPRSGDLSVYWYQQSLDQGLQFLIQYYNGEERAKGNILERFSAQQFPDLHSELNLSSLELGDSALYFCASSSSEVNNSPLHFGNGTRLTVT.

This chain uses TRBV2 with TRBJ2-7, with 8 bases lining up with TRBD2. Germline lookup yields CDR1 SNHLY and CDR2 FYNNEI. Trimming cost V 2 bases and J 3 bases; bases outside gene matches: 3. The CDR3 spans 14 residues. CDR3 sequence reads: CASSERSGSYEQYF. DNA for the CDR3: TGTGCCAGCAGTGAACGGAGCGGGAGCTACGAGCAGTACTTC.

The chain joins TRBV7-9 to TRBJ1-6; D is ambiguous. This CDR3 has 14 amino acids. V was cut by 5 bases and J by 5 bases, with 10 bases left in between. Per germline, CDR1 SEHNR and CDR2 FQNEAQ (reference sequence). The DNA of the CDR3 is TGTGCCAGCAGCCTGGACGGAGATAATTCACCCCTCCACTTT. This codes for CASSLDGDNSPLHF.

The chain carries TRBV4-1 and TRBJ1-5; D gene uncertain. The CDR3 is made up of 15 amino acids. V shed 1 base and J shed 4 bases, with 11 bases lying between them. Germline values: CDR1 MGHRA, CDR2 YSYEKL. The CDR3 loop reads CASSQGGVVNQPQHF. The CDR3 nucleotides are TGCGCCAGCAGCCAAGGAGGAGTAGTAAATCAGCCCCAGCATTTT.

This sequence joins TRBV18 and TRBJ2-7; 9 bases are shared with TRBD1. CDR1 and CDR2 from the germline V gene are KGHSH and LQKENI. V dropped 5 bases and J dropped 6; count of bases not matched to a gene: 11. This CDR3 is 15 amino acids long. CDR3 residues: CASSIVPGQGSEQYF. In nucleotides, the CDR3 is TGTGCCAGCTCAATAGTCCCGGGACAGGGAAGCGAGCAGTACTTC.

This chain links TRBV2 with TRBJ2-1; a possible D gene is TRBD2 (5 bases). Germline lookup yields CDR1 SNHLY and CDR2 FYNNEI. The CDR3 covers 12 residues. V lost 2 bases and J 8 bases, leaving 7 bases between the germline ends. The CDR3 loop is CASSEPGYEQFF. The CDR3, as DNA: TGTGCCAGCAGTGAACCGGGGTATGAGCAGTTCTTC.

This sequence joins TRBV5-4 and TRBJ1-2; 8 nucleotides align to TRBD1. The germline CDR1 and CDR2 sequences are SGHNT and YYREEE (reference sequence). There are 15 residues in the CDR3. With V trimmed by 3 bases and J by 5 bases, 9 bases remained unmatched. Written as DNA, the CDR3 is TGTGCCAGCAGCTCAGGAAAAACAGGGGGGTATGGCTACACCTTC. Its protein product is CASSSGKTGGYGYTF.

This clone was picked up many times. This chain connects TRBV9 to TRBJ2-7, with 7 bases aligning to TRBD1. From germline, CDR1 is SGDLS and CDR2 YYNGEE. The ends lost 0 bases at V and 2 bases at J; junction bases unmatched: 5. The CDR3 spans 15 residues. In DNA, the CDR3 is TGTGCCAGCAGCGTAGAGACAGGGAGCACCTACGAGCAGTACTTC. Its protein is CASSVETGSTYEQYF. The full variable domain, in which reference TRBV9 and TRBJ2-7 provide the parts outside the CDR3, is DSGVTQTPKHLITATGQRVTLRCSPRSGDLSVYWYQQSLDQGLQFLIQYYNGEERAKGNILERFSAQQFPDLHSELNLSSLELGDSALYFCASSVETGSTYEQYFGPGTRLTVT.

This chain connects TRBV28 to TRBJ1-2; D not resolved. V was cut by 4 bases and J by 4 bases, with 22 bases left in between. The CDR3 length is 17 residues. Germline CDR1 is MDHEN and CDR2 is SYDVKM. Written as DNA, the CDR3 is TGTGCCAGCAGTTCCACCTCGGCGGCTACCGCGTCCTATGGCTACACCTTC. This sequence encodes CASSSTSAATASYGYTF.

This clone was detected once. The chain is built from TRBV6-5 and TRBJ1-5; D is uncertain. This CDR3 has 15 amino acids. CDR1 and CDR2 from the germline V gene are MNHEY and SVGAGI. Trimming took 0 bases from V and 7 from J, leaving 13 bases between them. The CDR3 DNA is TGTGCCAGCAGTTACTCGAACAGTTGGGAGCAGCCCCAGCATTTT. This translates into CASSYSNSWEQPQHF.

This clone was observed once. The J gene is TRBJ2-3, the V gene TRBV6-5; D remains ambiguous. This CDR3 comprises 10 residues. Germline V gene data show CDR1 as MNHEY and CDR2 as SVGAGI. Trimming left V 6 bases short and J 8 bases short, with 6 bases between. CDR3 loop: CASSPITQYF. In nucleotides, the CDR3 is TGTGCCAGCAGCCCAATTACGCAGTATTTT.

The rearrangement links TRBV18 to TRBJ1-1, with TRBD1 as a possible D gene (5 bases). The CDR3 spans 15 residues. Germline CDR1 and CDR2: KGHSH and LQKENI. Trimming cost V 0 bases and J 3 bases, with 11 bases left between them. Written as DNA, the CDR3 is TGTGCCAGCTCACCACCTGGCGGCAGGGACACTGAAGCTTTCTTT. As protein: CASSPPGGRDTEAFF. The full variable domain, completed using reference TRBV18 and TRBJ1-1, is NAGVMQNPRHLVRRRGQEARLRCSPMKGHSHVYWYRQLPEEGLKFMVYLQKENIIDESGMPKERFSAEFPKEGPSILRIQQVVRGDSAAYFCASSPPGGRDTEAFFGQGTRLTVV.

The gene calls are TRBV5-1 and TRBJ2-1; TRBD2 matches 11 bases. Trimming removed 1 base from V and 5 bases from J; junction bases left unmatched: 8. CDR1 and CDR2 from the germline V gene are SGHRS and YFSETQ. The CDR3 totals 17 residues. CDR3 loop: CASSLPLAGGLNNEQFF. DNA of the CDR3: TGCGCCAGCAGCTTGCCCCTAGCGGGAGGCCTTAACAATGAGCAGTTCTTC. Together with reference TRBV5-1 and TRBJ2-1, the CDR3 gives the full variable domain: KAGVTQTPRYLIKTRGQQVTLSCSPISGHRSVSWYQQTPGQGLQFLFEYFSETQRNKGNFPGRFSGRQFSNSRSEMNVSTLELGDSALYLCASSLPLAGGLNNEQFFGPGTRLTVL.

The V call is TRBV27, the J call TRBJ2-7, with D hard to call. V lost 3 bases to trimming and J lost 0 bases, with 15 bases between them. Germline V lookup: CDR1 MNHEY, CDR2 SMNVEV (reference sequence). The CDR3 is 16 residues long. CDR3 protein: CASSFSLGRISYEQYF. The CDR3, as DNA: TGTGCCAGCAGTTTCTCATTAGGACGGATCTCCTACGAGCAGTACTTC.

The sample holds one count of this clone. V is TRBV28 and J is TRBJ1-6; D is unclear. The CDR3 consists of 15 residues. V lost 5 bases and J 2 bases, leaving 10 bases between the germline ends. Germline V CDR1 and CDR2: MDHEN, SYDVKM. The CDR3 sequence is CASSPGGPYNSPLHF. DNA of the CDR3: TGTGCCAGCAGTCCCGGAGGACCCTATAATTCACCCCTCCACTTT. Based on the CDR3 plus reference TRBV28 and TRBJ1-6, the full variable domain is DVKVTQSSRYLVKRTGEKVFLECVQDMDHENMFWYRQDPGLGLRLIYFSYDVKMKEKGDIPEGYSVSREKKERFSLILESASTNQTSMYLCASSPGGPYNSPLHFGNGTRLTVT.

V usage is TRBV7-3 and J usage is TRBJ2-1, with 8 bases that match TRBD2. This CDR3 is built from 15 residues. Germline assignment: CDR1 SGHTA and CDR2 FQGTGA. Trimming removed 6 bases from V and 7 bases from J; junction bases left unmatched: 11. CDR3 in amino acids: CASSISGGLGNEQFF. As DNA, the CDR3 is TGTGCCAGCAGTATAAGCGGGGGTTTGGGGAATGAGCAGTTCTTC.

This chain uses TRBV18 with TRBJ1-6, with 9 bases matching TRBD1. Trimming cost V 2 bases and J 8 bases; bases outside gene matches: 7. The CDR3 has 16 residues. CDR1 KGHSH and CDR2 LQKENI come from the germline V gene. This CDR3 reads CASSPATGGVDSPLHF. The CDR3 coding sequence is TGTGCCAGCTCACCAGCCACAGGGGGCGTCGATTCACCCCTCCACTTT.

The chain carries TRBV27 and TRBJ2-7; 7 nucleotides align to TRBD2. With V trimmed by 3 bases and J by 5 bases, 13 bases remained unmatched. Per germline, CDR1 MNHEY and CDR2 SMNVEV (reference sequence). The CDR3 has 16 residues. The CDR3 is CASSFDRARGEDEQYF. CDR3 sequence (DNA): TGTGCCAGCAGTTTTGATCGGGCCCGGGGGGAAGACGAGCAGTACTTC.

The chain carries TRBV19 and TRBJ1-2; TRBD1 agrees at 8 bases. The V and J ends lost 4 bases and 8 bases, in that order; junction bases with no gene match: 9. From germline, CDR1 is LNHDA and CDR2 SQIVND (reference sequence). The CDR3 runs 14 residues. In nucleotides, the CDR3 is TGTGCCAGTAGTACGGACAGGGAAATAAACGGCTACACCTTC. Translating it yields CASSTDREINGYTF. Together with reference TRBV19 and TRBJ1-2, the CDR3 gives the full variable domain: DGGITQSPKYLFRKEGQNVTLSCEQNLNHDAMYWYRQDPGQGLRLIYYSQIVNDFQKGDIAEGYSVSREKKESFPLTVTSAQKNPTAFYLCASSTDREINGYTFGSGTRLTVV.

The V call is TRBV7-9, the J call TRBJ1-6; D is ambiguous. The CDR3 is made up of 13 amino acids. Germline V gene lookup returns CDR1 SEHNR and CDR2 FQNEAQ (reference sequence). Trimming removed 6 bases from V and 8 bases from J, with 11 bases in between. The CDR3: CASRLLSDSPLHF. CDR3 coding DNA: TGTGCCAGCAGACTCCTGTCGGATTCACCCCTCCACTTT.